The 10 T cell receptor beta chains given below trace back to one sample, sequenced in a study of T cells expressing NK-cell markers. TCRdb reprocessed the 5' RACE reads, with one entry per CDR3 protein and no DNA. This sample's clone table lists about 460,000 distinct CDR3 sequences. Material for sequencing was blood T cells: a sorted CD56 or NKG2C T cell subset, CD4+ or CD8+ T cells, or bulk PBMC T cells (not recorded which). These receptors all come from a woman in her fifties or sixties in good health.

The chain employs TRBV7-6 and TRBJ2-7. The CDR3 length is 14 residues. Germline V gene lookup returns CDR1 SGHVS and CDR2 FNYEAQ. CDR3 residues: CASSVLTASYEQYF.

This rearrangement joins TRBV30 to TRBJ2-1. This CDR3 spans 11 amino acids. Per the germline V gene, CDR1 is GTSNPN and CDR2 is SVGIG (reference sequence). CDR3 residues: CAWADRREQFF.

The chain employs TRBV7-8 and TRBJ2-1. The CDR3 has 14 amino acids. CDR1 is SGHVS, CDR2 FQNEAQ, per germline. The CDR3 spells CASSYSGNTEEQFF.

This chain connects TRBV19 to TRBJ1-4; TCRdb selects TRBD1, and the lack of DNA leaves this call unchecked. This CDR3 spans 19 amino acids. CDR1 LNHDA and CDR2 SQIVND come from the germline V gene (reference sequence). This CDR3 reads CASSLGQTPLGWSNEKLFF.

This chain connects TRBV7-8 to TRBJ2-3; TCRdb calls TRBD1, which cannot be checked without DNA. Germline V CDR1 and CDR2: SGHVS, FQNEAQ. The CDR3 is 15 amino acids. CDR3 residues: CASSFRARLGDTQYF.

The chain recombines TRBV12-3 or TRBV12-4 with TRBJ2-1; TCRdb designates TRBD2, a call that cannot be tested without DNA. The CDR3 consists of 16 residues. CDR3 in amino acids: CASSLNSGSSYNEQFF.

This chain links TRBV6-4 with TRBJ1-5. The CDR3 extends over 11 amino acids. CDR1 is MRHNA and CDR2 is SNTAGT in the germline V gene. This CDR3 reads CASRWGQPQHF.

The J gene is TRBJ2-1, the V gene TRBV24-1; TCRdb outputs TRBD1, but without DNA this stays unchecked. The CDR3 runs 15 residues. From germline, CDR1 is KGHDR and CDR2 SFDVKD. The CDR3 region is CATSDTGTVGDEQFF.

The rearrangement joins TRBV3-1 to TRBJ2-2; TCRdb indicates TRBD2, and absent DNA this call remains unverified. Germline lookup yields CDR1 LGHDT and CDR2 YNNKEL (reference sequence). The CDR3 sequence is 14 residues long. The CDR3 spells CASSQEGRGGELFF.

The chain carries TRBV12-3 or TRBV12-4 and TRBJ2-3. This CDR3 is built from 12 residues. The CDR3 sequence is CASSLTGDTQYF.